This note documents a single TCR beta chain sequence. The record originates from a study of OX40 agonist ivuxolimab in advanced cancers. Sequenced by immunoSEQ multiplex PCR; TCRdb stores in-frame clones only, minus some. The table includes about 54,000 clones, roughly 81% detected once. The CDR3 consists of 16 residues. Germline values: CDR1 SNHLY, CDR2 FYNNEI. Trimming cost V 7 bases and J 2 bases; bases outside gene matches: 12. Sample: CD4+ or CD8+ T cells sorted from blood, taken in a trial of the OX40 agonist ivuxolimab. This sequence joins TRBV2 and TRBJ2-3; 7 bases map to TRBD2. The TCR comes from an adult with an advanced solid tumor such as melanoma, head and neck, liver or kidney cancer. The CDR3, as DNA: TGTGCCAGCATTAGGACGAGCGGGAAGACCACAGATACGCAGTATTTT. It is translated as CASIRTSGKTTDTQYF.